Listed here are 28 T cell receptor beta chains from one sample, sequenced in a study of control samples from healthy donors and cancer patients. Only in-frame clones appear in the TCRdb table, and some are missing; sequencing was by immunoSEQ multiplex PCR. The sample table includes about 190,000 clones. The sequenced material came from blood. The source is a woman younger than 45 in good health.

This chain connects TRBV21-1 to TRBJ1-1; the listed D gene, TRBD1, was not tested against the DNA. TRBV21-1 corresponds to a pseudogene. The CDR3 contains 16 residues. The CDR3 DNA reads TGTGCCAGCAGCAAAAATGCGACAGGGGTGAACACTGAAGCTTTCTTT. It specifies CASSKNATGVNTEAFF.

V and J are TRBV4-2 and TRBJ1-4; a weak D match, TRBD1 (5 bases). CDR3 length: 15 residues. V was pared by 1 base and J by 8 bases, with 14 bases between. CDR1 is LGHNA and CDR2 is YNFKEQ in the germline V gene. CDR3 sequence reads: CASSQAGPRREKLFF. The CDR3 bases are TGTGCCAGCAGCCAAGCGGGACCCAGGCGGGAAAAACTGTTTTTT.

The V and J genes are TRBV19 and TRBJ1-1, with no clear D. CDR3 size: 16 residues. V lost 6 bases and J 4 bases, leaving 21 bases between the germline ends. Germline V gene lookup returns CDR1 LNHDA and CDR2 SQIVND (reference sequence). The CDR3 coding sequence is TGTGCCAGTAGCCAAAAGGGTTCAGGAAAAGGCACTGAAGCTTTCTTT. Translated, it gives CASSQKGSGKGTEAFF.

The rearrangement joins TRBV3-1 (or the pseudogene TRBV3-2) to TRBJ2-5, with no clear D. This CDR3 contains 14 residues. With 1 base removed from V and 1 base from J, the gap between germline ends came to 7 bases. From germline, CDR1 is LGHDT and CDR2 YNNKEL (reference sequence). The CDR3, as DNA: TGTGCCAGCAGCCAAGGCCTTATCCAAGAGACCCAGTACTTC. This encodes CASSQGLIQETQYF.

Worth noting for this clone: The junction and the germline gene differ at one end; a read error may be behind it. The chain links TRBV7-7 to TRBJ2-2; 8 nucleotides agree with TRBD2. From germline, CDR1 is SSHAT and CDR2 FNYEAQ (reference sequence). The CDR3 contains 16 residues. The CDR3 DNA reads TGTGCTAGCAGCTTAGGCTCGGGAGGGGACACCGGGGAGCTGTTTTTT. Residues: CASSLGSGGDTGELFF.

Of note for this clone: This specimen includes other DNA sequences encoding the same CDR3. The V gene is TRBV12-3 or TRBV12-4, the J gene TRBJ1-1, with D possibly TRBD1 on 5 matching bases. Trimming took off 4 bases at V and 7 bases at J, with 7 bases between the two ends. CDR3 length: 11 residues. CDR3 DNA sequence: TGTGCCAGCAGTTCAGGGCTTGAAGCTTTCTTT. As protein: CASSSGLEAFF.

The chain joins TRBV4-1 to TRBJ2-5, with D tentatively TRBD2 (5 bases). CDR3 length: 14 residues. Per the germline V gene, CDR1 is MGHRA and CDR2 is YSYEKL. The V gene lost 1 base and the J gene lost 4 bases, with 10 bases spanning the gap. The CDR3 sequence: CASSQVTGVETQYF. CDR3 in DNA: TGCGCCAGCAGCCAAGTAACCGGGGTAGAGACCCAGTACTTC.

The CDR3 region has the DNA TGTGCCAGCAGCAGGGATTATACGCAGTATTTT. Protein sequence: CASSRDYTQYF. The chain links TRBV27 to TRBJ2-3; D perhaps matches TRBD1 (5 bases). Germline values: CDR1 MNHEY, CDR2 SMNVEV (reference sequence). The CDR3 totals 11 residues. V was trimmed by 6 bases and J by 7 bases, leaving 8 bases between them.

The chain links TRBV2 to TRBJ1-1; weak D call: TRBD1 (5 bases). The V and J ends lost 4 bases and 4 bases respectively, with 10 bases between them. The CDR3 has 13 amino acids. The germline gives CDR1 SNHLY, CDR2 FYNNEI. For the CDR3, the DNA is TGTGCCAGCAGTGGTAGGGGAGGCACTGAAGCTTTCTTT. It specifies CASSGRGGTEAFF.

This rearrangement joins TRBV5-6 to TRBJ2-2; D call uncertain. Germline CDR1 is SGHDT and CDR2 is YYEEEE. V was pared by 0 bases and J by 4 bases, with 13 bases between. The CDR3 has 16 residues. DNA of the CDR3: TGTGCCAGCAGCTTGGGGAAGGGATTGGCCACCGGGGAGCTGTTTTTT. This codes for CASSLGKGLATGELFF.

V usage is TRBV28 and J usage is TRBJ1-1, with 8 bases matching TRBD1. Germline CDR1 and CDR2: MDHEN and SYDVKM. V lost 4 bases to trimming and J lost 3 bases; unmatched junction nucleotides: 7. The CDR3 runs to 15 residues. In nucleotides, the CDR3 is TGTGCCAGCAGTTCTCCAGGGGGCGCGTACACTGAAGCTTTCTTT. Encoded protein: CASSSPGGAYTEAFF. Together with reference TRBV28 and TRBJ1-1, the CDR3 gives the full variable domain: DVKVTQSSRYLVKRTGEKVFLECVQDMDHENMFWYRQDPGLGLRLIYFSYDVKMKEKGDIPEGYSVSREKKERFSLILESASTNQTSMYLCASSSPGGAYTEAFFGQGTRLTVV.

The chain is built from TRBV2 and TRBJ1-5; 7 bases line up with TRBD1. CDR1 and CDR2 (germline): SNHLY, FYNNEI. The CDR3 has 14 residues. The V segment lost 6 bases and the J segment 7 bases; nucleotides outside the gene matches: 9. DNA for the CDR3: TGTGCCAGCAGCCCGCAGGGGGAAGGACAGCCCCAGCATTTT. Translating it yields CASSPQGEGQPQHF.

This chain joins TRBV6-1 and TRBJ1-3; D is undetermined. Germline CDR1 is MNHNS and CDR2 is SASEGT. This CDR3 has 12 residues. The ends were cut back, 0 bases at V and 5 bases at J, with 2 bases in the middle. CDR3 in DNA: TGTGCCAGCAGTGAAGCAAGAAACACCATATATTTT. This encodes CASSEARNTIYF.

J is TRBJ1-3 and V is TRBV6-5; D is uncertain. The V gene lost 10 bases and the J gene lost 0 bases, with 10 bases spanning the gap. The V gene's germline CDR1 is MNHEY and CDR2 SVGAGI. CDR3 length: 13 residues. The CDR3 DNA reads as TGTGCCACCCAAAAGAGCTCTGGAAACACCATATATTTT. Protein sequence: CATQKSSGNTIYF.

The V call is TRBV29-1, the J call TRBJ2-7, with a tentative D call TRBD1 (6 bases). V gave up 5 bases and J gave up 3 bases, with 8 bases separating them. Germline V gene lookup returns CDR1 SQVTM and CDR2 ANQGSEA. The CDR3 is 11 amino acids. The CDR3 here is CSVRDIYEQYF. The CDR3 DNA sequence: TGCAGCGTTAGGGACATCTACGAGCAGTACTTC.

This rearrangement joins TRBV19 to TRBJ2-7, with 9 bases identical to TRBD1. Germline V CDR1 and CDR2: LNHDA, SQIVND (reference sequence). The CDR3 is 14 residues long. The J segment lost 2 bases and the V segment lost 3 bases, leaving 2 bases of the junction unmatched. The chain's CDR3 is CASSMGDRAYEQYF. The CDR3 DNA reads as TGTGCCAGTAGTATGGGGGACAGGGCCTACGAGCAGTACTTC.

This sequence joins TRBV29-1 and TRBJ2-7; 8 bases map to TRBD2. The ends lost 6 bases at V and 5 bases at J; junction bases unmatched: 15. CDR1 and CDR2 (germline): SQVTM, ANQGSEA. The length of the CDR3 is 15 residues. The CDR3 reads CSVLPGLASNDEQYF. CDR3 bases: TGCAGCGTCCTACCTGGACTAGCATCGAACGACGAGCAGTACTTC.

This chain uses TRBV3-1 (or the pseudogene TRBV3-2) with TRBJ1-2; TRBD1 might be the D (5 bases). The CDR3 has 14 amino acids. V lost 4 bases and J lost 4, with 13 bases in between. Germline V lookup: CDR1 LGHDT, CDR2 YNNKEL (reference sequence). CDR3 coding DNA: TGTGCCAGCAGCCGGAACGACGGGGGCTATGGCTACACCTTC. Amino acid sequence: CASSRNDGGYGYTF.

The chain has TRBV5-5 and TRBJ1-1; no clear D. Trimming removed 1 base at V and 1 base at J, with 5 bases between. CDR3 length: 13 residues. Germline assignment: CDR1 SGHKS and CDR2 YYEKEE (reference sequence). CDR3: CASSLPRNTEAFF. In nucleotides, the CDR3 is TGTGCCAGCAGCTTGCCTAGGAACACTGAAGCTTTCTTT.

The chain is built from TRBV2 and TRBJ1-6; D not certain. V lost 6 bases and J 5 bases, leaving 11 bases between the germline ends. Germline V gene sequence: CDR1 SNHLY, CDR2 FYNNEI. This CDR3 has 14 amino acids. CDR3 DNA sequence: TGTGCCAGCAGCCTTATGGGAGATAATTCACCCCTCCACTTT. It encodes CASSLMGDNSPLHF.

V usage is TRBV5-1 and J usage is TRBJ2-6; tentatively, D is TRBD1 or TRBD2 (5 bases each). Trimming pared 3 bases from V and 6 bases from J, leaving 16 bases between. The V gene's germline CDR1 is SGHRS and CDR2 YFSETQ. The CDR3 has 16 amino acids. CDR3 DNA sequence: TGCGCCAGCAGCTCCCCCACCGGGACGGAGGCCAACGTCCTGACTTTC. Translation: CASSSPTGTEANVLTF.

The chain is built from TRBV5-5 and TRBJ1-1, with D possibly matching TRBD1 (5 bases). CDR1 SGHKS and CDR2 YYEKEE come from the germline V gene (reference sequence). The CDR3 is made up of 13 amino acids. Trimming took off 2 bases at V and 3 bases at J, with 8 bases between the two ends. The DNA of the CDR3 is TGTGCCAGCAGCTTATGGGGGTACACTGAAGCTTTCTTT. Protein: CASSLWGYTEAFF.

The chain is built from TRBV7-9 and TRBJ2-2; D uncertain. This CDR3 has 14 residues. Trimming left V 3 bases short and J 1 base short, with 6 bases between. The germline V gene has CDR1 SEHNR and CDR2 FQNEAQ (reference sequence). CDR3 amino acids: CASSFYWNTGELFF. In DNA form, the CDR3 reads TGTGCCAGCAGCTTTTATTGGAACACCGGGGAGCTGTTTTTT.

This chain links TRBV10-2 with TRBJ2-7, with D hard to call. V lost 7 bases and J lost 5, with 12 bases in between. This CDR3 has 12 amino acids. CDR1 and CDR2 (germline): WSHSY, SAAADI. CDR3 residues: CASTDTGHEQYF. The CDR3 DNA sequence: TGCGCCAGCACAGACACTGGGCACGAGCAGTACTTC.

The chain couples TRBV18 to TRBJ2-5; the D gene is possibly TRBD2 (7 bases). V lost 1 base to trimming and J lost 2 bases, with 14 bases between them. The CDR3 loop spans 16 amino acids. Germline lookup yields CDR1 KGHSH and CDR2 LQKENI. The DNA of the CDR3 is TGTGCCAGCTCACCACTGCGCGGGGGCTTACAAGAGACCCAGTACTTC. Residues: CASSPLRGGLQETQYF. Supplemented by reference TRBV18 and TRBJ2-5, the full variable domain reads NAGVMQNPRHLVRRRGQEARLRCSPMKGHSHVYWYRQLPEEGLKFMVYLQKENIIDESGMPKERFSAEFPKEGPSILRIQQVVRGDSAAYFCASSPLRGGLQETQYFGPGTRLLVL.

The gene calls are TRBV6-2 or TRBV6-3 and TRBJ2-5; either TRBD1 or TRBD2 may supply D (6 bases each). V was shortened by 5 bases and J by 5 bases, with 15 bases between the two germline ends. Germline V gives CDR1 MNHEY, CDR2 SVGEGT. The CDR3 consists of 14 residues. The CDR3 DNA is TGTGCCAGCAGTCCCGGGGGCCGCCCGGAGACCCAGTACTTC. It yields the protein CASSPGGRPETQYF.

This chain uses TRBV4-3 with TRBJ1-2; D remains unclear. This CDR3 spans 13 amino acids. Trimming cost V 1 base and J 5 bases, with 8 bases left between them. Germline CDR1 LGHNA, CDR2 YSLEER. CDR3 nucleotide sequence: TGCGCCAGCAGCCAAGGTTTGGGTTATGGCTACACCTTC. Encoded protein: CASSQGLGYGYTF.

As DNA, the CDR3 is TGTGCCAGCAGCCGCGGAGCAACTAATGAAAAACTGTTTTTT. The encoded protein is CASSRGATNEKLFF. The chain uses TRBV7-2 and TRBJ1-4, with unresolved D. Germline V gene sequence: CDR1 SGHTA, CDR2 FQGNSA. The V gene lost 5 bases and the J gene lost 0 bases, with 7 bases spanning the gap. CDR3 length: 14 residues.